This T cell receptor (beta chain) emerged from a study of radiotherapy plus CTLA-4 blockade in lung cancer. Study details: Disease control was seen in 31% of patients, objective responses in about 18%.

Sequenced by immunoSEQ multiplex PCR; TCRdb stores in-frame clones only, minus some. Here the sample spans roughly 59,000 clones, around 74% being singletons. Focal radiation with ipilimumab CTLA-4 blockade was given to patients with chemo-refractory metastatic non-small-cell lung cancer. V lost 5 bases and J lost 2; bases outside the gene matches: 7. Germline CDR1 is SGHTA and CDR2 is FQGTGA. This CDR3 is 16 amino acids long. This clone was counted once. The sequences come from peripheral blood, collected from a patient treated with radiotherapy plus ipilimumab. The receptor was isolated from a human donor with non-small cell lung cancer whose response to radiotherapy plus ipilimumab could not be evaluated. The chain is built from TRBV7-3 and TRBJ2-3; 10 nucleotides match TRBD1. The CDR3: CASSLTGTGVTDTQYF. The CDR3 nucleotides read TGTGCCAGCAGCCTTACCGGGACAGGGGTCACAGATACGCAGTATTTT.